This T cell receptor (beta chain) was obtained from a study of T cell changes during pregnancy in multiple sclerosis (dated by TCRdb to the late 2010s). Turning to the overall study: The study looked at changes in the T cell repertoire across pregnancy in women with multiple sclerosis.

Preparation of the library involved the immunoSEQ multiplex PCR assay. Imported from immuneACCESS, the table was reduced by TCRdb to in-frame sequences with V and J called. These copies leave out some clones; in studies compared against another copy, an unresolved V gene accounts for under half, and the cause of the remainder is not known. The table for this sample lists 55,000 to 65,000 clones; about 92% of them were counted only once. The ten largest account for approximately 1.8% of the sample. Concerning this clone: Its antigen is unknown. No per-base quality is available; no much larger clone lies one base away.

Trimming accounts for 3 bases at V and 4 bases at J, while the number of junction bases matched to no gene is 5. From cysteine to phenylalanine, the CDR3 is 14 amino acids long. The entry retains the CDR3 DNA only, 42 bases that are in frame from base 1. In the germline V gene, CDR1 corresponds to MNHEY and CDR2 to SVGAGI. Sequencing used peripheral blood, obtained after pregnancy. The receptor was isolated from a female donor with multiple sclerosis, enrolled in a pregnancy study. The chain was built from TRBV6-5 and TRBJ1-1, with 7 central nucleotides matching TRBD1. The CDR3 in this case is CASSYFTGVTEAFF. The DNA sequence is as follows: TGTGCCAGCAGTTATTTTACAGGGGTCACTGAAGCTTTCTTT.